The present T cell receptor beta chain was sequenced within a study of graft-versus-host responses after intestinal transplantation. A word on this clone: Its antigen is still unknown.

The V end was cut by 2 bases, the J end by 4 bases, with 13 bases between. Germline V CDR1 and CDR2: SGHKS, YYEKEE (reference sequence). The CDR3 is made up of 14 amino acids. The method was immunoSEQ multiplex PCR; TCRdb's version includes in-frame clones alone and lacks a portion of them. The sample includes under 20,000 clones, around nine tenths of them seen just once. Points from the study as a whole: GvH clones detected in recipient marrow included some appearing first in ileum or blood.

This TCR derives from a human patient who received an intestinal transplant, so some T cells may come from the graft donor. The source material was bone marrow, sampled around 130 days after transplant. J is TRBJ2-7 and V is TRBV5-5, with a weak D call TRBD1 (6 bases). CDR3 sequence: CASSFLPGTYEQYF. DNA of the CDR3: TGTGCCAGCAGCTTCCTCCCAGGGACATACGAGCAGTACTTC.